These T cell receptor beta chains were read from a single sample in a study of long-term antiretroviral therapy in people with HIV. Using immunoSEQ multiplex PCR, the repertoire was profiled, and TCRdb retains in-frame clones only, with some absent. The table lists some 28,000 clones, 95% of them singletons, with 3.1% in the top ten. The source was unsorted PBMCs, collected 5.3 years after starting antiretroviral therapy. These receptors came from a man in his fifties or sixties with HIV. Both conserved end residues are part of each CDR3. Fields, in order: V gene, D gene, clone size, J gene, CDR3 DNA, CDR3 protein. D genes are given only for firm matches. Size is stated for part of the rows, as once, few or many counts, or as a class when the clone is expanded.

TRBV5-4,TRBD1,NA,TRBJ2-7,TGTGCCAGCAGCCACAGGGACAGGGGGCTCTACGAGCAGTACTTC,CASSHRDRGLYEQYF
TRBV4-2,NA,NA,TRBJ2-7,TGTGCCAGCAGCCCACCGGGGAGCTCCTACGAGCAGTACTTC,CASSPPGSSYEQYF
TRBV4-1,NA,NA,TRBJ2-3,TGCGCCAGCAGCCAGGCAGGGGGAGGTTTCTCAGATACGCAGTATTTT,CASSQAGGGFSDTQYF
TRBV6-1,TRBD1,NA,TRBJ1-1,TGTGCCAGCAGTGAAAGGACAGGGGCAGGGACTGAAGCTTTCTTT,CASSERTGAGTEAFF
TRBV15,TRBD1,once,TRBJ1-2,TGTGCCACCAGCACCCCCTCCGGGACAGACGATTATGGCTACACCTTC,CATSTPSGTDDYGYTF
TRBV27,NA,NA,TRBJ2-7,TGTGCCAGCAAGTTAAACACAGCACGCGGGGTTGGGGAGCAGTACTTC,CASKLNTARGVGEQYF
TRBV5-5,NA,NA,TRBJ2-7,TGTGCCAGCAGTACTCAGGGGAACAACGAGCAGTACTTC,CASSTQGNNEQYF
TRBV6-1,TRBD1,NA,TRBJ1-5,TGTGCCAGCAGTGAAGGACAGGGGGGTCAGCCCCAGCATTTT,CASSEGQGGQPQHF
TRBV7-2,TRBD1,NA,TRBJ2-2,TGTGCCAGCAGCTTCAGGGGGCAGGTCGGGGAGCTGTTTTTT,CASSFRGQVGELFF
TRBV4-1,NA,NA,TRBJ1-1,TGCGCCAGCAGGGAGGAGAAAAACACTGAAGCTTTCTTT,CASREEKNTEAFF
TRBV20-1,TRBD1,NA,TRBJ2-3,TGCAGTGCGCACAGGGGAGATACGCAGTATTTT,CSAHRGDTQYF
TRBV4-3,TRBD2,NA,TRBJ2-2,TGCGCCAGCAGCCAGGAATCCGGGACTAGCATCGGGGAGCTGTTTTTT,CASSQESGTSIGELFF
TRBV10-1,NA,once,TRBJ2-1,TGCGCCAGCAGTAGAGGGGTCACGGGGGGCCAATGGGATGAGCAGTTCTTC,CASSRGVTGGQWDEQFF
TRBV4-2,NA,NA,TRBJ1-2,TGTGCCAGCAGCCAAGGGGGGCAGGATGGCTACACCTTC,CASSQGGQDGYTF
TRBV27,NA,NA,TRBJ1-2,TGTGCCAGCAGTGGAAGTCAGCATCCTGGCTACACCTTC,CASSGSQHPGYTF
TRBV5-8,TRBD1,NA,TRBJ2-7,TGTGCCAGCAGCCTGGACAGGCTCTCCTACGAGCAGTACTTC,CASSLDRLSYEQYF
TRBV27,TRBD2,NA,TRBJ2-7,TGTGCCAGCAGTTTGGAGACTAGCGGGGGGCCCTCCTACGAGCAGTACTTC,CASSLETSGGPSYEQYF
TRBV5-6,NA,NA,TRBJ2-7,TGTGCCAGCAGCTTAGGAGGCAGATCCTACGAGCAGTACTTC,CASSLGGRSYEQYF
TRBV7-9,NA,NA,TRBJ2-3,TGTGCCAGCAGCTTAGTTACGGGGGGCACAGATACGCAGTATTTT,CASSLVTGGTDTQYF
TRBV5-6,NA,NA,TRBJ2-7,TGTGCCAGCAGCTTGATAGGGATCAGCTCCTACGAGCAGTACTTC,CASSLIGISSYEQYF
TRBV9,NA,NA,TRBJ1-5,TGTGCCAGCAGCCCCAATAGCAATCAGCCCCAGCATTTT,CASSPNSNQPQHF
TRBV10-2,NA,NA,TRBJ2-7,TGCGCCAGCAGTACAGGGACTCCCTACGAGCAGTACTTC,CASSTGTPYEQYF
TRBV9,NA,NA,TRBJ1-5,TGTGCCAGCAGCCCCTGGACAGATAGCAATCAGCCCCAGCATTTT,CASSPWTDSNQPQHF
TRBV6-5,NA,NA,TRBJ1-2,TGTGCCAGCAGTTGGGCCAGTAACTATGGCTACACCTTC,CASSWASNYGYTF
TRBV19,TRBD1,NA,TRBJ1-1,TGTGCCGCCCGACAGGGGGGACAAAAGAACACTGAAGCTTTCTTT,CAARQGGQKNTEAFF
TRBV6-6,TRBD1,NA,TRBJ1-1,TGTGCCAGCAGTTACGGGACAGGGGGCAACACTGAAGCTTTCTTT,CASSYGTGGNTEAFF
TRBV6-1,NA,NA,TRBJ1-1,TGTGCCAGCAGCGAGAGGCGGACTCAAGCTTTCTTT,CASSERRTQAFF
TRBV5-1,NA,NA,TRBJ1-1,TGCGCCAGCAGCTCGAGGAGCCCGCCCACTGAAGCTTTCTTT,CASSSRSPPTEAFF
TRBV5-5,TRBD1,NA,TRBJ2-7,TGTGCCAGCAGCCCAGGACAGGGGATCTACGAGCAGTACTTC,CASSPGQGIYEQYF
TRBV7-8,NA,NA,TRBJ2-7,TGTGCCAGCAGCTTCCCAGGGGGACTTTACGAGCAGTACTTC,CASSFPGGLYEQYF
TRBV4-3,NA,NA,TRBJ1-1,TGCGCCAGCAGCCAACACGTCCAGCTCAACACTGAAGCTTTCTTT,CASSQHVQLNTEAFF
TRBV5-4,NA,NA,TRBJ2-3,TGTGCCAGCAGCGATTGGTCCGATACGCAGTATTTT,CASSDWSDTQYF
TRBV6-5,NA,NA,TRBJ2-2,TGTGCCAGCAGAAGAATTGGGGGCCAAACCGGGGAGCTGTTTTTT,CASRRIGGQTGELFF
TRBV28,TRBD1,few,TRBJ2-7,TGTGCCAGCAGTTTTTTAGTTGGAGTCGGGACAGAGTCCTACGAGCAGTACTTC,CASSFLVGVGTESYEQYF
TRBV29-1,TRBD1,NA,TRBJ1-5,TGCAGCGTTGGACAGGGGTTCAATCAGCCCCAGCATTTT,CSVGQGFNQPQHF
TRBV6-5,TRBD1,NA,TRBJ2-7,TGTGCCAGCAGTTACCGGGACAGGGGGACCTACGAGCAGTACTTC,CASSYRDRGTYEQYF
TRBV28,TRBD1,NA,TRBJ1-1,TGTGCCAGCAGTGCGACAGGGCCACTCACTGAAGCTTTCTTT,CASSATGPLTEAFF
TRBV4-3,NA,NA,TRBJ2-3,TGCGCCAGCAGCCAAGAGACGGGTTCCACAGATACGCAGTATTTT,CASSQETGSTDTQYF
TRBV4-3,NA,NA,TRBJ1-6,TGCGCCAGCAGCCAAGATCCGTCCTCCTATAATTCACCCCTCCACTTT,CASSQDPSSYNSPLHF
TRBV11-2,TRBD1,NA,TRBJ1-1,TGTGCCAGCAGACAAACAGGGGGAGGCACTGAAGCTTTCTTT,CASRQTGGGTEAFF
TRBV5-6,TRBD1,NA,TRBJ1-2,TGTGCCAGCAGCCCGGGACAGGGACCCGGCTACACCTTC,CASSPGQGPGYTF
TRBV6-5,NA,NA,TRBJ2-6,TGTGCCAGCACCCGGACAGCCTCTGGGGCCAACGTCCTGACTTTC,CASTRTASGANVLTF
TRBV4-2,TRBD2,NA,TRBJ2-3,TGTGCCAGCAGCCAAGCTAGCGGGGGGTTCACAGATACGCAGTATTTT,CASSQASGGFTDTQYF
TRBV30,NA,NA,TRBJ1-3,TGTGCCTGGAGTGAGATCGGGACGGGAAACACCATATATTTT,CAWSEIGTGNTIYF
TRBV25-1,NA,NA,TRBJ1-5,TGTGCCAGCAGTGCGACACCGAATCAGCCCCAGCATTTT,CASSATPNQPQHF
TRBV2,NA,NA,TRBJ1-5,TGTGCCAGCAGTGAAAGGAGCAATCAGCCCCAGCATTTT,CASSERSNQPQHF
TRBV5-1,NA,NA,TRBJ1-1,TGCGCCAGCCGGGGATCTACGGTGAACACTGAAGCTTTCTTT,CASRGSTVNTEAFF
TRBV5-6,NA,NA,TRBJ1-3,TGTGCCAGCAGCTTGCCGACTGGAAACACCATATATTTT,CASSLPTGNTIYF
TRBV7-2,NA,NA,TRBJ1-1,TGTGCCAGCAGCTCGGGACCCGTTACTGAAGCTTTCTTT,CASSSGPVTEAFF
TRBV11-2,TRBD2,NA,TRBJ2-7,TGTGCCAGCAGCTTAGACAGGACTAGCTACGAGCAGTACTTC,CASSLDRTSYEQYF
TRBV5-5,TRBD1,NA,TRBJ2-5,TGTGCCAGCAAGGCAGGGGGACGTCAAGAGACCCAGTACTTC,CASKAGGRQETQYF
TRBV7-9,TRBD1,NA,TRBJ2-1,TGTGCCAGCAGCTTAGCTGGGACAGGGCCCTACAATGAGCAGTTCTTC,CASSLAGTGPYNEQFF
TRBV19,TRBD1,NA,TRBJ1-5,TGTGCCAGTAGTATTCCCGGACAGGGGCTAGATCAGCCCCAGCATTTT,CASSIPGQGLDQPQHF
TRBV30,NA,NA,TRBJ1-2,TGTGCCTGTCAGGGGACCTATGGCTACACCTTC,CACQGTYGYTF
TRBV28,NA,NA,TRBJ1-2,TGTGCCAGCACCTACCAGGGTATTGGTGGCTACACCTTC,CASTYQGIGGYTF
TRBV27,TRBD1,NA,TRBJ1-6,TGTGCCAGCAGTTCACGGACAGGGTCAGCACCCCTCCACTTT,CASSSRTGSAPLHF
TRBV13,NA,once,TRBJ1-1,TGTGCCAGCAGCTTAGGGACTTCTAACACTGAAGCTTTCTTT,CASSLGTSNTEAFF